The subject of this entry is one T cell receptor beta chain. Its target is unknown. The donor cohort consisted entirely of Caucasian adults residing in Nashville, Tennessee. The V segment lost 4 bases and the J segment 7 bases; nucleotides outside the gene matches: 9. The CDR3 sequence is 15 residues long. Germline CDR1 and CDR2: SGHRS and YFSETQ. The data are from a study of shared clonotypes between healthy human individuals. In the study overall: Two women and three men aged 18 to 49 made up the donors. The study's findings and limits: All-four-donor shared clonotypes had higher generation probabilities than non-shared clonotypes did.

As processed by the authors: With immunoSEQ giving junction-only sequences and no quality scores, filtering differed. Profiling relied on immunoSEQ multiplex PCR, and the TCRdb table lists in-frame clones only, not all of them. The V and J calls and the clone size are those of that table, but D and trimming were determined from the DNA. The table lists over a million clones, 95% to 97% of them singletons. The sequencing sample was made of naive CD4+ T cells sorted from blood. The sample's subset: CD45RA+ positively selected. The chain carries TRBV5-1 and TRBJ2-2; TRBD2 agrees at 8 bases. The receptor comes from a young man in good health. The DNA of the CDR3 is TGCGCCAGCAGCGAAGGGACTAGAGGAGGCGGGGAGCTGTTTTTT. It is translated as CASSEGTRGGGELFF.